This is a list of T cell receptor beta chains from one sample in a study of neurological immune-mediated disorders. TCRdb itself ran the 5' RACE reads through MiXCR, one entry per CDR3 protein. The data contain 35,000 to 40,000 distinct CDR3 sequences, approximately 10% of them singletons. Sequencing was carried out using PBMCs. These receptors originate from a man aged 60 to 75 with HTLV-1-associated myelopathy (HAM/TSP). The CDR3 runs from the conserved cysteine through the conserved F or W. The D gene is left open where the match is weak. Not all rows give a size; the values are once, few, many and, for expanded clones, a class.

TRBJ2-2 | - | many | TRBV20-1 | CSARLDRYTGELFF | TGCAGTGCTAGACTAGACCGATACACCGGGGAGCTGTTTTTT
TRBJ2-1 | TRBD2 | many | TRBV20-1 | CSARALAGGWDNEQFF | TGCAGTGCTAGAGCCCTAGCGGGAGGGTGGGACAATGAGCAGTTCTTC
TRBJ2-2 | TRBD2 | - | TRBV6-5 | CASSPSGANTGELFF | TGTGCCAGCAGTCCTAGCGGGGCGAACACCGGGGAGCTGTTTTTT
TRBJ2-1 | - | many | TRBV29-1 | CSVEGAQGRVDEQFF | TGCAGCGTTGAAGGGGCCCAGGGGCGCGTTGATGAGCAGTTCTTC
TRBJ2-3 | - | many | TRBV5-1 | CASSFRPGRGENTQYF | TGCGCCAGCAGCTTTAGGCCGGGGCGAGGGGAGAATACGCAGTATTTT
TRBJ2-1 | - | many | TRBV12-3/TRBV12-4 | CASSFSWENEQFF | TGTGCCAGCAGTTTTAGTTGGGAGAATGAGCAGTTCTTC
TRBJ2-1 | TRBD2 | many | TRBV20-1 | CSARDRAGVHNEQFF | TGCAGTGCTAGAGATCGAGCGGGAGTTCACAATGAGCAGTTCTTC
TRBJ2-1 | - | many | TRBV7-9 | CASSTPLDVTYNEQFF | TGTGCCAGCAGCACCCCACTAGACGTGACCTACAATGAGCAGTTCTTC
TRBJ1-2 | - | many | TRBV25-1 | CASKGETSNYGYTF | TGTGCCAGCAAAGGAGAAACCTCTAACTATGGCTACACCTTC
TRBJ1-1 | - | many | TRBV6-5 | CASTSSGVAKAFF | TGTGCCAGCACCTCTAGCGGGGTCGCAAAGGCTTTCTTT
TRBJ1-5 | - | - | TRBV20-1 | CSAREISGPSSNQPQHF | TGCAGTGCTAGGGAGATAAGCGGACCCTCAAGCAATCAGCCCCAGCATTTT
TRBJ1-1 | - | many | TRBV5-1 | CASSEGTLNTEAFF | TGCGCCAGCAGCGAGGGGACACTTAACACTGAAGCTTTCTTT
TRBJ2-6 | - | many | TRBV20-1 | CSARHRAGANVLTF | TGCAGTGCACGCCACAGGGCTGGGGCCAACGTCCTGACTTTC
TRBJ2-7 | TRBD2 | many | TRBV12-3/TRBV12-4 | CASSLLAEAGEQYF | TGTGCCAGCAGTTTACTAGCGGAGGCGGGCGAGCAGTACTTC
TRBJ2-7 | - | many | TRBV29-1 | CSVRQSYEQYF | TGCAGCGTTAGACAGTCCTACGAGCAGTACTTC
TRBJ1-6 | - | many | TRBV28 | CASSLTGRSPPLHF | TGTGCCAGCAGTTTAACAGGGCGTTCGCCACCCCTCCACTTT
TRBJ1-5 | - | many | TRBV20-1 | CSARDSPREGNQPQHF | TGCAGTGCTAGAGATTCCCCCCGGGAGGGCAATCAGCCCCAGCATTTT
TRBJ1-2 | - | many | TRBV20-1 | CSARPPTGAPSDGYTF | TGCAGTGCTAGACCCCCCACGGGGGCCCCATCCGATGGCTACACCTTC
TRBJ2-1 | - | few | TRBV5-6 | CASSTLTGTYNEQFF | TGTGCCAGCAGCACCCTGACTGGGACTTACAATGAGCAGTTCTTC
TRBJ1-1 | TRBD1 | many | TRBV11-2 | CASSLLFGTGNTEAFF | TGTGCCAGCAGCTTACTTTTCGGGACAGGGAACACTGAAGCTTTCTTT
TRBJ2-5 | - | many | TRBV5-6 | CASSRTGGTQYF | TGTGCCAGCAGCCGGACTGGAGGGACCCAGTACTTC
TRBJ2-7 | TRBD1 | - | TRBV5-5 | CASSLIQGNYEQYF | TGTGCCAGCAGCTTGATACAGGGGAACTACGAGCAGTACTTC
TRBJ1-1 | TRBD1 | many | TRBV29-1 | CSAGQGEAFF | TGCAGCGCCGGACAGGGAGAAGCTTTCTTT
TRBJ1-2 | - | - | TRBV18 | CASETTRDTTDGYTF | TGTGCCAGCGAGACAACTAGGGACACAACGGATGGCTACACCTTC
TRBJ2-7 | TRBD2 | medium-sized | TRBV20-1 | CSASNPAGGPGEQYF | TGCAGTGCCTCAAATCCGGCGGGAGGGCCTGGAGAGCAGTACTTC
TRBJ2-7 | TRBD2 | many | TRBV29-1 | CSVASGAYEQYF | TGCAGCGTGGCTAGCGGGGCCTACGAGCAGTACTTC
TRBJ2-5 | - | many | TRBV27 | CASGRGGSETQYF | TGTGCCAGCGGCCGAGGGGGATCGGAGACCCAGTACTTC
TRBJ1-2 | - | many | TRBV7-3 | CASSLQGRTDGYTF | TGTGCCAGCAGCCTCCAGGGGAGGACAGATGGCTACACCTTC
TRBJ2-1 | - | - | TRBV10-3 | CAISESRVQNAGEQFF | TGTGCCATCAGTGAGTCGCGGGTACAGAACGCAGGTGAGCAGTTCTTC
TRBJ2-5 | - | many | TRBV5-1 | CASSLAQNKETQYF | TGCGCCAGCAGCTTGGCCCAGAACAAAGAGACCCAGTACTTC
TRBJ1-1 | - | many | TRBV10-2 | CASSASQGVTEAFF | TGCGCCAGCAGTGCTTCGCAGGGCGTCACTGAAGCTTTCTTT
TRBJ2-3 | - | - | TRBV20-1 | CSAGGSGLGTDTQYF | TGCAGTGCTGGGGGGAGTGGACTGGGCACAGATACGCAGTATTTT
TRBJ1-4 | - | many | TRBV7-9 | CASSLGTDPNEKLFF | TGTGCCAGCAGCTTAGGGACCGACCCTAATGAAAAACTGTTTTTT
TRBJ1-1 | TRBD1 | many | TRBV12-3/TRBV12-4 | CASMGQINTEAFF | TGTGCCAGCATGGGACAGATTAACACTGAAGCTTTCTTT
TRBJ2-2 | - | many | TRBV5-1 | CASSLRTANTGELFF | TGCGCCAGCAGCTTGAGGACAGCAAACACCGGGGAGCTGTTTTTT
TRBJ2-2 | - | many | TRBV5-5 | CASSLPAAANTGELFF | TGTGCCAGCAGCTTGCCTGCAGCCGCGAACACCGGGGAGCTGTTTTTT
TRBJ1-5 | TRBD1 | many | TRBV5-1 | CASSPGTGGIQPQHF | TGCGCCAGCAGTCCCGGGACAGGGGGCATTCAGCCCCAGCATTTT
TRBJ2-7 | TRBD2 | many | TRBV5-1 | CASSLGLGLDGNYEQYF | TGCGCCAGCAGTCTCGGGCTCGGACTAGACGGAAACTACGAGCAGTACTTC
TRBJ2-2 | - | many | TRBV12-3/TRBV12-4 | CASRLLSTGELFF | TGTGCCAGCAGACTGTTAAGCACCGGGGAGCTGTTTTTT
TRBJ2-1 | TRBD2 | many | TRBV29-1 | CSVETGGGSGEQFF | TGCAGCGTTGAAACGGGGGGAGGGTCGGGTGAGCAGTTCTTC
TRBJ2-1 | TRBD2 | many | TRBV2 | CARSSGPQGDAQFF | TGTGCCAGATCTAGCGGGCCGCAGGGTGATGCGCAGTTCTTC
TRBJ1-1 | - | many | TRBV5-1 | CASSLVSGDTEAFF | TGCGCCAGCAGCTTGGTTTCTGGGGATACTGAAGCTTTCTTT
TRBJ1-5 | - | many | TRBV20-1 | CSARASGAAQAQHF | TGCAGTGCTAGAGCGAGCGGGGCCGCTCAGGCCCAGCATTTT
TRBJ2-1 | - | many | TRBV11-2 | CASSLNGYNEQFF | TGTGCCAGCAGCTTAAACGGGTACAATGAGCAGTTCTTC
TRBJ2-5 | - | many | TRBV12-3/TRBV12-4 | CASSLFQETQYF | TGTGCCAGCAGTTTGTTCCAAGAGACCCAGTACTTC